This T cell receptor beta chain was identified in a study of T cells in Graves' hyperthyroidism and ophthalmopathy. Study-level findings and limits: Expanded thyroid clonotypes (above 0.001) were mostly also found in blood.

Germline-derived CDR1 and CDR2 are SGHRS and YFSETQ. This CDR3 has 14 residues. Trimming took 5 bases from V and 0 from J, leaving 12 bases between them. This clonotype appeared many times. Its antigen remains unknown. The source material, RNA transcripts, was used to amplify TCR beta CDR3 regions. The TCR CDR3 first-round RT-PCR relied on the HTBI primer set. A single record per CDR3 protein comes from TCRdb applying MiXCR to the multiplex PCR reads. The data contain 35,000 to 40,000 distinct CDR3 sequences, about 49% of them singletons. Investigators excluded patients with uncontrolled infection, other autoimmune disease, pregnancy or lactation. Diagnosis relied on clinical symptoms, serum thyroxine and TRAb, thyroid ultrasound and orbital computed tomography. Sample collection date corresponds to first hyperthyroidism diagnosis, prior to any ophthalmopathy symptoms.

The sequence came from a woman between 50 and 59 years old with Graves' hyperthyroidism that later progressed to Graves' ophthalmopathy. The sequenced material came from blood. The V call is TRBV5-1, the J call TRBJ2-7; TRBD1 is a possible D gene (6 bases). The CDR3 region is CASRPQQGSYEQYF. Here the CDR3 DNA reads TGCGCCAGCAGACCTCAACAGGGCTCCTACGAGCAGTACTTC.